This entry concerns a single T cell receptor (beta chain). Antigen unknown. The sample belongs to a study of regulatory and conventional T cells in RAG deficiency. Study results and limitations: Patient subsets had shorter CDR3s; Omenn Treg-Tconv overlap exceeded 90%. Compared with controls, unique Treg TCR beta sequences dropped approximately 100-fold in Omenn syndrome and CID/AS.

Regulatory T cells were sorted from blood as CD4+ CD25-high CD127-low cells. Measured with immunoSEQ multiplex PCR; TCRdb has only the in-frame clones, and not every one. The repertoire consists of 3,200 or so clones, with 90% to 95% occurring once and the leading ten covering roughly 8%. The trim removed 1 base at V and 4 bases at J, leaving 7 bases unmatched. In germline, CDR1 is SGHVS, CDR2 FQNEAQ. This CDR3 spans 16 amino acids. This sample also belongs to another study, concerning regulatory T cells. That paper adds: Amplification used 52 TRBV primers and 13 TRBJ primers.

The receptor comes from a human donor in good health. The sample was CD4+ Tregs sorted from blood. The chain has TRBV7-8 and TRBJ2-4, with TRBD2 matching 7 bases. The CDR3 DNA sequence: TGTGCCAGCAGCTTAGAGAGCGGGATAGGTAAAAACATTCAGTACTTC. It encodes CASSLESGIGKNIQYF.